These 20 T cell receptor beta chains were all obtained from the same sample, sequenced in a study of Graves' ophthalmopathy and Graves' hyperthyroidism. Using RNA transcripts, the TCR beta CDR3 regions were amplified. Second-round multiplex PCR followed a first-round RT-PCR using HTBI primers. TCRdb ran MiXCR on the multiplex PCR reads and lists one entry per CDR3 protein. The sample gives 200,000 to 250,000 distinct CDR3 sequences, roughly 21% of which show up once; around two fifths is in the top ten. Sequenced material: peripheral blood. The receptors here all came from a woman in her forties or fifties with Graves' ophthalmopathy.

This clonotype has a count of ten or more. The V gene is TRBV2, the J gene TRBJ1-1; D remains unclear. The germline V and J ends were trimmed by 4 bases and 4 bases, with 7 bases remaining between them. The germline CDR1 and CDR2 sequences are SNHLY and FYNNEI. The CDR3 loop spans 12 amino acids. The CDR3 DNA reads as TGTGCCAGCAGTGTGGGGTCCACTGAAGCTTTCTTT. This sequence encodes CASSVGSTEAFF. Using reference TRBV2 and TRBJ1-1 for the parts outside the CDR3, the full variable domain is EPEVTQTPSHQVTQMGQEVILRCVPISNHLYFYWYRQILGQKVEFLVSFYNNEISEKSEIFDDQFSVERPDGSNFTLKIRSTKLEDSAMYFCASSVGSTEAFFGQGTRLTVV.

This clonotype has a count of ten or more. The chain links TRBV6-1 to TRBJ2-7, with TRBD2 identical over 11 bases. The ends lost 6 bases at V and 2 bases at J; junction bases unmatched: 3. Germline CDR1 reads MNHNS; CDR2 reads SASEGT. The CDR3 covers 14 residues. The CDR3 bases are TGTGCCAGCAGAAGACTAGCGGGACCCTACGAGCAGTACTTC. Residues: CASRRLAGPYEQYF.

The genes are TRBV4-2 and TRBJ2-7, with 12 bases lining up with TRBD2. Germline CDR1 LGHNA, CDR2 YNFKEQ. Trimming at V came to 0 bases and at J to 0 bases, leaving 6 bases not matched to a gene. The CDR3 consists of 18 residues. This CDR3 reads CASSQDRLAGDVSYEQYF. In DNA, the CDR3 is TGTGCCAGCAGCCAAGATAGACTAGCGGGAGATGTCTCCTACGAGCAGTACTTC.

V gene TRBV18 combines with J gene TRBJ2-2; TRBD1 might be the D (7 bases). This CDR3 is 14 amino acids long. The germline V gene encodes CDR1 KGHSH and CDR2 LQKENI. V gave up 4 bases and J gave up 7 bases, with 13 bases separating them. The CDR3 nucleotides are TGTGCCAGCTCACAGGGGGCGACTAGCGGGGAGCTGTTTTTT. Its protein product is CASSQGATSGELFF.

Many counts were recorded for this clonotype. V and J are TRBV6-5 and TRBJ1-3; the D gene is possibly TRBD1 (5 bases). The germline CDR1 and CDR2 sequences are MNHEY and SVGAGI. The length of the CDR3 is 14 residues. Deletions cut 10 bases from V and 4 bases from J, with 17 bases between. Written as DNA, the CDR3 is TGTGCCACCAGGGTCCCGGGCGGAGGAAACACCATATATTTT. Its translation: CATRVPGGGNTIYF.

Regarding this clonotype: Just one base apart from a much larger clone, this may be a read error. The genes are TRBV7-9 and TRBJ2-7; 8 bases map to TRBD1. Germline V gives CDR1 SEHNR, CDR2 FQNEAQ (reference sequence). CDR3 length equals 15 residues. The CDR3 here is CVSSLKGTGAYEQYF. The CDR3 region has the DNA TGTGTCAGCAGCTTAAAAGGGACAGGAGCTTACGAGCAGTACTTC. Full variable domain (outside the CDR3, taken from reference TRBV7-9 and TRBJ2-7): DTGVSQNPRHKITKRGQNVTFRCDPISEHNRLYWYRQTLGQGPEFLTYFQNEAQLEKSRLLSDRFSAERPKGSFSTLEIQRTEQGDSAMYLCVSSLKGTGAYEQYFGPGTRLTVT.

This clonotype was counted ten times or more. The CDR3 DNA reads as TGCGCCATCATCCCAACCCAAAGCGGGAATGCGCAGACCCAGTACTTC. Amino acids: CAIIPTQSGNAQTQYF. The gene calls are TRBV4-1 and TRBJ2-5; 7 nucleotides match TRBD2. The CDR3 loop spans 16 amino acids. From germline, CDR1 is MGHRA and CDR2 YSYEKL. V shed 10 bases, J shed 6 bases, and the junction held 20 bases outside the gene matches.

This clonotype was seen ten or more times. The chain links TRBV5-1 to TRBJ2-7, with no clear D. This CDR3 contains 11 residues. Trimming pared 5 bases from V and 3 bases from J, leaving 6 bases between. CDR1 and CDR2 from the germline V gene are SGHRS and YFSETQ. The CDR3 spells CASRLGYEQYF. The CDR3 nucleotides are TGCGCCAGCAGGCTGGGCTACGAGCAGTACTTC.

This clonotype was detected many times. This chain uses TRBV30 with TRBJ1-5; possibly TRBD1 for D (5 bases). This CDR3 is 16 amino acids long. Germline assignment: CDR1 GTSNPN and CDR2 SVGIG (reference sequence). V lost 3 bases, J lost 2 bases, and 17 bases lay in between. CDR3 loop: CAWSRGEGVGNQPQHF. As DNA, the CDR3 is TGTGCCTGGAGCCGAGGGGAGGGTGTTGGCAATCAGCCCCAGCATTTT.

This sequence joins TRBV6-2 or TRBV6-3 and TRBJ2-2, with 7 nucleotides matching TRBD2. The CDR3 sequence is 18 residues long. Trimming took 0 bases from V and 1 from J; bases not matched to a gene: 8. Germline CDR1 is MNHEY and CDR2 is SVGEGT. CDR3 loop: CASSYSGLAAGNTGELFF. CDR3 sequence (DNA): TGTGCCAGCAGTTACTCTGGGCTAGCGGCCGGGAACACCGGGGAGCTGTTTTTT.

This clonotype was found many times. The chain uses TRBV6-5 and TRBJ2-5; weak D call: TRBD1 (6 bases). The CDR3 has 13 residues. V lost 6 bases to trimming and J lost 4 bases, with 12 bases between them. Germline CDR1 is MNHEY and CDR2 is SVGAGI. CDR3 nucleotide sequence: TGTGCCAGCAGAACCGGACAGAGAGAGACCCAGTACTTC. This codes for CASRTGQRETQYF.

This clonotype was recorded many times. This chain joins TRBV10-3 and TRBJ1-6; 7 bases are a match to TRBD1. Trimming took 10 bases from V and 9 from J; bases not matched to a gene: 15. The CDR3 has 15 amino acids. Germline assignment: CDR1 ENHRY and CDR2 SYGVKD. The CDR3 sequence: CATHAGTAGSSPLHF. The DNA for the CDR3 is TGTGCCACCCATGCCGGGACAGCCGGTTCTTCACCCCTCCACTTT.

This clonotype was recorded a few times. The V call is TRBV28, the J call TRBJ1-1, with 10 bases fitting TRBD1. This CDR3 spans 15 amino acids. Trimming at V came to 7 bases and at J to 1 base, leaving 6 bases not matched to a gene. Germline loops: CDR1 MDHEN, CDR2 SYDVKM. The CDR3 DNA reads TGTGCCAGCACCGGACAGGGGGTGACGAACACTGAAGCTTTCTTT. As protein: CASTGQGVTNTEAFF.

The sample holds many counts of this clonotype. The V call is TRBV6-5, the J call TRBJ2-7; D is unresolved. CDR1 is MNHEY and CDR2 is SVGAGI in the germline V gene. This CDR3 has 16 amino acids. V lost 0 bases and J 1 base, leaving 13 bases between the germline ends. CDR3 loop: CASSYSSPSSSYEQYF. DNA of the CDR3: TGTGCCAGCAGTTACTCATCCCCCTCGTCTTCCTACGAGCAGTACTTC.

This clonotype was observed at least ten times. This chain connects TRBV5-5 to TRBJ1-3; D possibly corresponds to TRBD1 (6 bases). CDR1 SGHKS and CDR2 YYEKEE come from the germline V gene (reference sequence). The germline V and J ends were trimmed by 5 bases and 1 base, with 10 bases remaining between them. CDR3 length: 14 amino acids. CDR3 sequence (DNA): TGTGCCAGCAGTCGAGGGACATCTGGAAACACCATATATTTT. Protein: CASSRGTSGNTIYF.

The rearrangement uses TRBV28 and TRBJ2-1, with 7 bases matching TRBD2. In germline, CDR1 is MDHEN, CDR2 SYDVKM. This CDR3 region has 16 residues. J gave up 7 bases and V 6 bases, and 15 bases lay outside the gene matches. As DNA, the CDR3 is TGTGCCAGCAGCCCTCTGAGAGCGGGATCGGGGAATGAGCAGTTCTTC. This codes for CASSPLRAGSGNEQFF.

This rearrangement joins TRBV3-1 to TRBJ1-1; D unresolved. This CDR3 region has 11 residues. The ends were cut back, 0 bases at V and 8 bases at J, with 4 bases in the middle. The germline gives CDR1 LGHDT, CDR2 YNNKEL (reference sequence). Here the CDR3 DNA reads TGTGCCAGCAGCCAAGATCAGGAAGCTTTCTTT. This codes for CASSQDQEAFF. The entire variable domain, with the rest obtained from reference TRBV3-1 and TRBJ1-1, is as follows: DTAVSQTPKYLVTQMGNDKSIKCEQNLGHDTMYWYKQDSKKFLKIMFSYNNKELIINETVPNRFSPKSPDKAHLNLHINSLELGDSAVYFCASSQDQEAFFGQGTRLTVV.

This clonotype showed up just once. CDR3 residues: CASSIVQSNYGYTF. In nucleotides, the CDR3 is TGTGCCAGCAGCATTGTACAGTCTAACTATGGCTACACCTTC. This chain links TRBV13 with TRBJ1-2; D call uncertain. Germline loops: CDR1 PRHDT, CDR2 FYEKMQ (reference sequence). The germline V and J ends were trimmed by 5 bases and 0 bases, with 10 bases remaining between them. The CDR3 covers 14 residues. The whole variable domain, filled in from reference TRBV13 and TRBJ1-2, reads AAGVIQSPRHLIKEKRETATLKCYPIPRHDTVYWYQQGPGQDPQFLISFYEKMQSDKGSIPDRFSAQQFSDYHSELNMSSLELGDSALYFCASSIVQSNYGYTFGSGTRLTVV.

A few counts support this clonotype. The chain couples TRBV5-4 to TRBJ2-7; 11 nucleotides match TRBD2. The CDR3 is 15 residues long. V was pared by 2 bases and J by 1 base, with 2 bases of the junction left unmatched. CDR1 and CDR2 from the germline V gene are SGHNT and YYREEE (reference sequence). This chain's CDR3 is CASSLVAGGSYEQYF. The DNA for the CDR3 is TGTGCCAGCAGCTTAGTAGCGGGAGGGTCCTACGAGCAGTACTTC.

There are a few counts of this clonotype. The chain joins TRBV11-2 to TRBJ2-7; D is uncertain. Germline CDR1 and CDR2: SGHAT and FQNNGV. The CDR3 consists of 14 residues. The germline V and J ends were trimmed by 1 base and 6 bases, with 13 bases remaining between them. Written as DNA, the CDR3 is TGTGCCAGCAGCTTAGTCAGGTTGGGTGGCGAGCAGTACTTC. This sequence encodes CASSLVRLGGEQYF.